These 20 T cell receptor beta chains originate from one sample sequenced in a study of blood T cell repertoires in COVID-19. Libraries were prepared by immunoSEQ multiplex PCR; TCRdb keeps only in-frame clonotypes and omits some of them. The table shows approximately 210,000 clones, with more than 75% occurring only once. The specimen sequenced was peripheral blood. Receptors originate from a human donor in a cohort sampled during active COVID-19.

The chain carries TRBV15 and TRBJ2-7; D gene ambiguous. Between the trimmed V and J ends, which lost 0 bases and 2 bases, there was a span of 8 bases. The CDR3 contains 14 residues. Germline CDR1 is LNHNV and CDR2 is YYDKDF (reference sequence). The CDR3 loop is CATSREGVTYEQYF. The CDR3 DNA reads TGTGCCACCAGCAGAGAAGGAGTAACCTACGAGCAGTACTTC.

CDR3 coding DNA: TGCAGTGCTAGTCTAGACCCTTTACCTAACACCGGGGAGCTGTTTTTT. The encoded protein is CSASLDPLPNTGELFF. The V and J genes are TRBV20-1 and TRBJ2-2; D call uncertain. Germline assignment: CDR1 DFQATT and CDR2 SNEGSKA (reference sequence). This CDR3 has 16 residues. V dropped 3 bases and J dropped 2 bases, with 16 bases sitting between them.

This chain joins TRBV9 and TRBJ2-1; weak D call: TRBD2 (5 bases). Per germline, CDR1 SGDLS and CDR2 YYNGEE. Trimming took 2 bases from V and 5 from J, leaving 11 bases between them. The CDR3 is 14 residues long. The CDR3 is CASSVKTGNNEQFF. CDR3 sequence (DNA): TGTGCCAGCAGCGTGAAGACGGGAAACAATGAGCAGTTCTTC.

The chain is built from TRBV19 and TRBJ2-2; D possibly corresponds to TRBD2 (5 bases). The CDR3 has 14 residues. With 5 bases removed from V and 7 bases from J, the gap between germline ends came to 14 bases. Germline V gene lookup returns CDR1 LNHDA and CDR2 SQIVND (reference sequence). The CDR3 DNA reads TGTGCCAGTAGTCGTTCCGGGGTTGGCGGGGAGCTGTTTTTT. Amino acid sequence: CASSRSGVGGELFF.

The rearrangement links TRBV7-9 to TRBJ1-4, with D unclear. The CDR3 is 16 residues long. Trimming left V 0 bases short and J 1 base short, with 9 bases between. The V gene's germline CDR1 is SEHNR and CDR2 FQNEAQ (reference sequence). The DNA of the CDR3 is TGTGCCAGCAGCTTAGCTGCGGGGAAAACTAATGAAAAACTGTTTTTT. Translated: CASSLAAGKTNEKLFF. Using reference TRBV7-9 and TRBJ1-4 for the parts outside the CDR3, the full variable domain is DTGVSQNPRHKITKRGQNVTFRCDPISEHNRLYWYRQTLGQGPEFLTYFQNEAQLEKSRLLSDRFSAERPKGSFSTLEIQRTEQGDSAMYLCASSLAAGKTNEKLFFGSGTQLSVL.

V gene TRBV19 combines with J gene TRBJ1-3; 7 bases align to TRBD1. The CDR3 has 20 residues. V was clipped by 3 bases and J by 0 bases; unmatched bases: 17. Per germline, CDR1 LNHDA and CDR2 SQIVND (reference sequence). The CDR3 coding sequence is TGTGCCAGTAGTATTCCGGGGCAGTGGGACAGCTGGAGCTCTGGAAACACCATATATTTT. The encoded protein is CASSIPGQWDSWSSGNTIYF.

The V and J genes are TRBV6-5 and TRBJ1-6, with D unresolved. V was clipped by 6 bases and J by 4 bases, with 13 bases between them. The CDR3 is 15 amino acids. Germline V gives CDR1 MNHEY, CDR2 SVGAGI. For the CDR3, the DNA is TGTGCCAGCAGGAAACGAGAGGATTATAATTCACCCCTCCACTTT. Translated: CASRKREDYNSPLHF.

The chain employs TRBV5-8 and TRBJ1-1, with D possibly TRBD1 on 5 matching bases. V was clipped by 4 bases and J by 11 bases, with 18 bases between them. The CDR3 has 13 amino acids. The germline CDR1 and CDR2 sequences are SGHTS and YDEGEE. This CDR3 reads CASSLYRGGGAFF. The CDR3 region has the DNA TGTGCCAGCAGCCTTTATAGGGGCGGAGGGGCTTTCTTT.

The chain links TRBV6-5 to TRBJ1-3; TRBD1 agrees at 8 bases. Germline V lookup: CDR1 MNHEY, CDR2 SVGAGI. J gave up 4 bases and V 5 bases, and 4 bases lay outside the gene matches. CDR3 length: 14 residues. CDR3 nucleotides: TGTGCCAGCAGTCCCTGGGACAGGGGAAACACCATATATTTT. It specifies CASSPWDRGNTIYF.

A single count supports this clone. The chain couples TRBV12-5 to TRBJ1-5; no clear D. This CDR3 contains 15 residues. V lost 7 bases, J lost 6 bases, and 19 bases lay in between. From germline, CDR1 is LGHNT and CDR2 FRNRAP. For the CDR3, the DNA is TGTGCTAGTGCCCTACACTCGGGTTCGTTTCAGCCCCAGCATTTT. This codes for CASALHSGSFQPQHF.

The V and J genes are TRBV25-1 and TRBJ2-7, with 10 bases lining up with TRBD1. The CDR3 length is 14 residues. Germline lookup yields CDR1 MGHDK and CDR2 SYGVNS. V lost 2 bases, J lost 6 bases, and 4 bases stayed unmatched. As DNA, the CDR3 is TGTGCCAGCAGTGAAACGGGACAGGGGTTCGAGCAGTACTTC. This encodes CASSETGQGFEQYF.

The chain links TRBV28 to TRBJ2-3, with a possible D match to TRBD2 (6 bases). V was cut by 3 bases and J by 2 bases, with 9 bases left in between. Germline V gives CDR1 MDHEN, CDR2 SYDVKM. This CDR3 spans 14 amino acids. CDR3 sequence: CASSFGTVTDTQYF. CDR3 DNA sequence: TGTGCCAGCAGTTTTGGGACTGTCACAGATACGCAGTATTTT.

This clone appeared a few times. The rearrangement joins TRBV2 to TRBJ1-6; 7 positions agree with TRBD1. V was clipped by 5 bases and J by 5 bases; unmatched bases: 6. The CDR3 consists of 15 residues. The V gene's germline CDR1 is SNHLY and CDR2 FYNNEI. The CDR3 nucleotides read TGTGCCAGCAGTACCTGGACAGGAAATAATTCACCCCTCCACTTT. Residues: CASSTWTGNNSPLHF.

The J gene is TRBJ2-7, the V gene TRBV5-4; no clear D gene. V lost 4 bases and J 1 base, leaving 12 bases between the germline ends. This CDR3 contains 14 residues. Germline loops: CDR1 SGHNT, CDR2 YYREEE (reference sequence). The CDR3 coding sequence is TGTGCCAGCAGCCCTGGCGGCAGTTCCTACGAGCAGTACTTC. This codes for CASSPGGSSYEQYF.

This clone is a singleton in its sample. V gene TRBV10-1 combines with J gene TRBJ2-1, with D tentatively TRBD2 (6 bases). This CDR3 has 16 residues. V shed 2 bases and J shed 2 bases, with 13 bases lying between them. CDR1 is WNHNN and CDR2 is SYGVQD in the germline V gene (reference sequence). The chain's CDR3 is CASSEDGGVAYNEQFF. In DNA form, the CDR3 reads TGCGCCAGCAGTGAGGACGGCGGGGTGGCCTACAATGAGCAGTTCTTC.

V usage is TRBV5-4 and J usage is TRBJ2-3, with D tentatively TRBD2 (7 bases). The CDR3 contains 13 residues. The V end lost 9 bases, the J end lost 5 bases, and 16 bases lay between the germline ends. Germline V gene sequence: CDR1 SGHNT, CDR2 YYREEE (reference sequence). The chain's CDR3 is CATQTGREDTQYF. In DNA, the CDR3 is TGTGCCACCCAAACAGGGAGGGAAGATACGCAGTATTTT.

The V and J genes are TRBV5-1 and TRBJ2-3, with a possible D match to TRBD2 (7 bases). Germline CDR1 reads SGHRS; CDR2 reads YFSETQ. The CDR3 sequence is 17 residues long. The V gene lost 4 bases and the J gene lost 2 bases, with 20 bases spanning the gap. CDR3 sequence reads: CASSPTLGGGPTDTQYF. Written as DNA, the CDR3 is TGCGCCAGCAGCCCCACCCTGGGGGGGGGCCCCACAGATACGCAGTATTTT.

Here the CDR3 DNA reads TGTGCCAGCAGTTACTCGAGGCAGACAGATAGCAATCAGCCCCAGCATTTT. Amino acids: CASSYSRQTDSNQPQHF. This sequence joins TRBV6-2 or TRBV6-3 and TRBJ1-5; a possible D gene is TRBD1 (5 bases). CDR3 size: 17 residues. Germline loops: CDR1 MNHEY, CDR2 SVGEGT. Trimming pared 0 bases from V and 0 bases from J, leaving 12 bases between.

In this sample, this clone turned up once. The chain joins TRBV10-3 to TRBJ2-1, with 9 bases matching TRBD1. Germline CDR1 reads ENHRY; CDR2 reads SYGVKD. With 6 bases clipped from V and 3 bases from J, the junction kept 9 bases outside the gene matches. The CDR3 covers 16 residues. In DNA, the CDR3 is TGTGCCATCAGCCCAGGGACAGGGTCGATCTACAATGAGCAGTTCTTC. This gives the protein CAISPGTGSIYNEQFF.

The chain uses TRBV5-6 and TRBJ2-3; weak D call: TRBD2 (5 bases). There are 15 residues in the CDR3. The germline CDR1 and CDR2 sequences are SGHDT and YYEEEE. Trimming took off 0 bases at V and 5 bases at J, with 13 bases between the two ends. The CDR3 protein is CASSLAIAREDTQYF. Written as DNA, the CDR3 is TGTGCCAGCAGCTTGGCAATAGCGAGGGAAGATACGCAGTATTTT.